These 10 T cell receptor beta chains share one sample of origin, sequenced in a study of T cell repertoires in cytomegalovirus infection. TCRdb independently ran MiXCR on the reads; one entry per CDR3 protein. The sample records 700,000 to 850,000 distinct CDR3 sequences, around a third being singletons. No antigens are known for them. The specimen was cultured CD8+ T cells from PBMCs, collected from culture after CMV antigen stimulation. The receptors shown here come from a human donor in good health (CMV status not recorded). Some clones in this sample may be carry-over from other donors' samples.

For this clonotype: Given a much more abundant clone one base away, this may be a read error. The chain uses TRBV4-2 and TRBJ1-2; D gene unclear. The CDR3 extends over 15 amino acids. Germline-derived CDR1 and CDR2 are LGHNA and YNFKEQ. CDR3 DNA sequence: TGTGTCAGCAGCCAAGCTTTTGATCTAAACTATGGCTACACCTTC. Translating it yields CVSSQAFDLNYGYTF.

This clonotype came up many times. The CDR3 protein is CASSLVSHPSTDTQYF. The CDR3 nucleotides are TGTGCCAGCAGCTTAGTATCGCATCCTAGCACAGATACGCAGTATTTT. This chain joins TRBV7-6 and TRBJ2-3; D is unresolved. The length of the CDR3 is 16 residues. Germline V lookup: CDR1 SGHVS, CDR2 FNYEAQ. V dropped 1 base and J dropped 0 bases, with 11 bases sitting between them.

The gene calls are TRBV27 and TRBJ1-3; no clear D. V was pared by 4 bases and J by 0 bases, with 7 bases between. The germline V gene has CDR1 MNHEY and CDR2 SMNVEV (reference sequence). The CDR3 consists of 14 residues. The CDR3 sequence is CASSSIGSGNTIYF. CDR3 nucleotide sequence: TGTGCCAGCAGTTCTATTGGCTCTGGAAACACCATATATTTT.

The rearrangement joins TRBV7-9 to TRBJ1-2; TRBD1 agrees at 7 bases. Germline lookup yields CDR1 SEHNR and CDR2 FQNEAQ (reference sequence). V gave up 6 bases and J gave up 1 base; unmatched junction bases: 8. CDR3 length equals 15 residues. The CDR3 DNA follows: TGTGCCAGCAGTCTAGATCAGGGGGTTAACTATGGCTACACCTTC. It yields the protein CASSLDQGVNYGYTF.

This sequence joins TRBV6-5 and TRBJ2-4, with a possible D match to TRBD1 (6 bases). Trimming cost V 6 bases and J 8 bases, with 11 bases left between them. CDR3 length equals 12 residues. Germline CDR1 MNHEY, CDR2 SVGAGI. The CDR3 is CASSPEGDIQYF. CDR3 coding DNA: TGTGCCAGCAGCCCAGAGGGGGACATTCAGTACTTC.

This clonotype was counted many times. The chain couples TRBV7-6 to TRBJ1-1; a weak D match, TRBD1 (6 bases). The germline V gene encodes CDR1 SGHVS and CDR2 FNYEAQ. The V end was cut by 4 bases, the J end by 4 bases, with 10 bases between. This CDR3 comprises 13 residues. CDR3 sequence reads: CASSSAGATEAFF. In DNA, the CDR3 is TGTGCCAGCAGCTCCGCGGGGGCCACTGAAGCTTTCTTT. Complete variable domain (other parts from reference TRBV7-6 and TRBJ1-1): GAGVSQSPRYKVTKRGQDVALRCDPISGHVSLYWYRQALGQGPEFLTYFNYEAQQDKSGLPNDRFSAERPEGSISTLTIQRTEQRDSAMYRCASSSAGATEAFFGQGTRLTVV.

The V call is TRBV4-3, the J call TRBJ2-5; D perhaps matches TRBD1 (6 bases). The CDR3 is 15 residues long. Trimming took off 1 base at V and 1 base at J, with 10 bases between the two ends. Germline values: CDR1 LGHNA, CDR2 YSLEER. This chain's CDR3 is CASSQGHRVQETQYF. CDR3 sequence (DNA): TGCGCCAGCAGCCAAGGACACAGGGTCCAAGAGACCCAGTACTTC.

This clonotype was seen a few times. The genes are TRBV12-3 or TRBV12-4 and TRBJ2-1, with 12 bases aligning to TRBD2. CDR3 length: 16 residues. V lost 4 bases to trimming and J lost 4 bases; unmatched junction nucleotides: 5. DNA for the CDR3: TGTGCCAGCAGTTCCCCGACTAGCGGGGGTTACAATGAGCAGTTCTTC. Amino acid sequence: CASSSPTSGGYNEQFF.

The chain couples TRBV27 to TRBJ1-6, with D perhaps matching TRBD1 (5 bases). The CDR3 has 13 residues. The germline gives CDR1 MNHEY, CDR2 SMNVEV (reference sequence). Deletions cut 2 bases from V and 10 bases from J, with 9 bases between. The CDR3 spells CASSLAGTSPLHF. The DNA of the CDR3 is TGTGCCAGCAGTTTAGCAGGGACGTCACCCCTCCACTTT.

In its sample, this clonotype was seen a few times. CDR3 sequence reads: CASSSGGSYEQYV. Here the CDR3 DNA reads TGTGCCAGCAGCTCTGGCGGTAGCTACGAGCAGTACGTC. The chain has TRBV7-9 and TRBJ2-7; D remains unclear. Trimming stripped 4 bases from V and 3 bases from J, with 10 bases between. The CDR3 contains 13 residues. CDR1 is SEHNR and CDR2 is FQNEAQ in the germline V gene (reference sequence).